This T cell receptor beta chain stems from a study of blood T cell repertoires in COVID-19. Study-wide context: Both acute and convalescent COVID-19 samples were obtained from the United States, Italy and Spain.

Original methodology: Researchers report that nucleated cell counts were estimated from reference gene primer amplification. Libraries were prepared by immunoSEQ multiplex PCR; TCRdb keeps only in-frame clonotypes and omits some of them. Clonal size and the V and J genes are those of that table, whereas D and trimming came from the DNA. Among under 200,000 clones listed, 85% to 90% were seen once. Allocation to cohorts depended on clinical history reported by the participants. Per germline, CDR1 LNHDA and CDR2 SQIVND (reference sequence). The V gene end was trimmed by 7 bases and the J gene end by 9 bases; junction bases not matched to a gene: 11. CDR3 length equals 15 residues.

This chain uses TRBV19 with TRBJ2-1; 11 bases are shared with TRBD1. The receptor comes from a woman in her forties or fifties who had recovered from COVID-19. Material for sequencing was PBMCs or T cells enriched from blood (not recorded which). CDR3 nucleotides: TGTGCCAGTAACCACGGACAGGGGGCAAACGGTGAGCAGTTCTTC. This codes for CASNHGQGANGEQFF.